Listed below are T cell receptor beta chains from one sample, sequenced in a study of beta chain features in type 1 diabetes. Profiling relied on immunoSEQ multiplex PCR, and the TCRdb table lists in-frame clones only, not all of them. The sample carries over 200,000 clones, about a tenth recorded once. The sample was naive CD4+ T cells from blood. These receptor sequences come from a man aged 30 to 39 with type 1 diabetes. Each CDR3 is given with its conserved first and last residue. Fields, in order: CDR3 protein, CDR3 DNA, J gene, V gene, clone size, D gene. The D gene is left open where the match is weak. Size tells how often a clone was seen (once, few, many) or the class of an expanded clone, and some rows leave it out.

CAWTGQGSGELFF | TGTGCCTGGACGGGACAGGGTTCCGGGGAGCTGTTTTTT | TRBJ2-2 | TRBV30 | few | TRBD1
CASSVGTATDTQYF | TGCGCCAGCAGCGTCGGGACAGCAACAGATACGCAGTATTTT | TRBJ2-3 | TRBV5-1 | few | TRBD1
CSAGGQGNSHEQYF | TGCAGCGCTGGCGGACAGGGGAATTCCCACGAGCAGTACTTC | TRBJ2-7 | TRBV29-1 | few | TRBD1
CASSYAGPVNNSPLHF | TGTGCCAGCAGTTACGCAGGGCCTGTCAATAATTCACCCCTCCACTTT | TRBJ1-6 | TRBV2 | few | NA
CASSLGQGWVYGYTF | TGTGCCAGTAGTCTTGGACAGGGTTGGGTCTATGGCTACACCTTC | TRBJ1-2 | TRBV19 | few | TRBD1
CSVSGGDEKLFF | TGCAGCGTTTCAGGGGGTGATGAAAAACTGTTTTTT | TRBJ1-4 | TRBV29-1 | NA | TRBD1
CASSFWRKNTGELFF | TGCGCCAGCAGCTTTTGGCGGAAGAACACCGGGGAGCTGTTTTTT | TRBJ2-2 | TRBV5-1 | few | NA
CASSVLYGSYNEQFF | TGTGCCAGCAGCGTCCTTTATGGGAGCTACAATGAGCAGTTCTTC | TRBJ2-1 | TRBV7-9 | few | NA
CASSPNQNYEQYF | TGCGCCAGCAGCCCGAATCAGAACTACGAGCAGTACTTC | TRBJ2-7 | TRBV5-1 | few | NA
CASSLQTGLGGNIQYF | TGTGCCAGCAGCCTTCAGACAGGCCTAGGTGGAAACATTCAGTACTTC | TRBJ2-4 | TRBV7-2 | NA | NA
CASSSDRVRETQYF | TGCGCCAGCAGCTCGGACAGGGTGAGAGAGACCCAGTACTTC | TRBJ2-5 | TRBV5-1 | few | TRBD1
CASSRLRNRVGETQYF | TGCGCCAGCAGCCGGCTAAGAAACAGGGTTGGAGAGACCCAGTACTTC | TRBJ2-5 | TRBV4-1 | NA | NA
CASSLRGGRAFF | TGCGCCAGCAGCCTTAGGGGAGGGCGAGCTTTCTTT | TRBJ1-1 | TRBV4-1 | few | NA
CASSLGGFQETQYF | TGTGCCAGCAGCTTAGGAGGTTTCCAAGAGACCCAGTACTTC | TRBJ2-5 | TRBV7-2 | NA | NA
CASSAADRGANTGELFF | TGTGCCAGCAGCGCCGCGGACAGGGGCGCGAACACCGGGGAGCTGTTTTTT | TRBJ2-2 | TRBV7-9 | few | TRBD1
CASSRALAAYNEQFF | TGTGCCAGCAGCCGGGCCTTAGCGGCCTACAATGAGCAGTTCTTC | TRBJ2-1 | TRBV11-2 | few | NA
CASSTPGRAERGAFF | TGTGCCAGCAGCACACCCGGAAGGGCGGAAAGGGGAGCTTTCTTT | TRBJ1-1 | TRBV7-2 | NA | NA
CASSTGPNTEAFF | TGTGCCAGCAGTACAGGACCGAACACTGAAGCTTTCTTT | TRBJ1-1 | TRBV7-3 | NA | NA
CASSKTGAKNIQYF | TGCGCCAGCAGCAAGACAGGGGCCAAAAACATTCAGTACTTC | TRBJ2-4 | TRBV5-1 | NA | TRBD1
CASSSDRMGGYTF | TGTGCCAGCAGTTCGGACAGGATGGGCGGCTACACCTTC | TRBJ1-2 | TRBV2 | NA | TRBD1
CASPKRDRSNEQFF | TGTGCCAGTCCAAAACGGGACAGGAGCAATGAGCAGTTCTTC | TRBJ2-1 | TRBV2 | NA | TRBD1
CASSSRPAANYEQYF | TGTGCCAGTAGTTCACGACCGGCGGCAAACTACGAGCAGTACTTC | TRBJ2-7 | TRBV19 | few | NA
CSVGTGSTDTQYF | TGCAGCGTTGGGACAGGCAGCACAGATACGCAGTATTTT | TRBJ2-3 | TRBV29-1 | NA | TRBD1
CASSPRWDSHGFF | TGTGCCAGCTCACCACGTTGGGACAGTCATGGTTTCTTT | TRBJ1-1 | TRBV18 | few | TRBD1
CASSPAGAETGELFF | TGTGCCAGCAGTCCGGCAGGGGCGGAGACCGGGGAGCTGTTTTTT | TRBJ2-2 | TRBV28 | few | NA
CASSPPTSGGRPQFF | TGTGCCAGCTCACCACCGACCAGCGGGGGGCGTCCCCAGTTCTTC | TRBJ2-1 | TRBV18 | few | TRBD2
CASSSVVRAADRGETQYF | TGTGCCAGCAGCTCGGTCGTAAGGGCAGCCGACCGCGGGGAGACCCAGTACTTC | TRBJ2-5 | TRBV5-6 | few | NA
CASSFMSGGASQYF | TGTGCCAGCAGCTTTATGAGCGGGGGGGCGTCCCAGTACTTC | TRBJ2-5 | TRBV11-2 | few | TRBD2
CATGQGLQETQYF | TGTGCCACCGGACAGGGTCTACAAGAGACCCAGTACTTC | TRBJ2-5 | TRBV6-1 | few | TRBD1
CASSSQKQPQHF | TGTGCCAGCAGTTCCCAGAAACAGCCCCAGCATTTT | TRBJ1-5 | TRBV6-6 | NA | NA
CASSSNLYEQYF | TGTGCCAGCAGCTCTAACTTATACGAGCAGTACTTC | TRBJ2-7 | TRBV6-5 | few | NA
CASSVRGTTNEKLFF | TGTGCCAGCAGTGTCCGCGGCACAACTAATGAAAAACTGTTTTTT | TRBJ1-4 | TRBV2 | NA | NA
CASSATGTGNYEQYF | TGTGCCAGCAGCGCCACCGGGACAGGGAACTACGAGCAGTACTTC | TRBJ2-7 | TRBV5-4 | NA | TRBD1
CATSLSGLSEKLFF | TGTGCCACCAGCTTATCAGGGTTGAGTGAAAAACTGTTTTTT | TRBJ1-4 | TRBV15 | few | NA
CASSSTGFPYEQYF | TGTGCCAGCAGTTCGACAGGGTTCCCCTACGAGCAGTACTTC | TRBJ2-7 | TRBV28 | few | TRBD1
CASSQDLQIDTQYF | TGTGCCAGCAGCCAAGATTTGCAGATAGATACGCAGTATTTT | TRBJ2-3 | TRBV4-2 | NA | NA
CASSGEQGGDEQYF | TGTGCCAGTAGCGGTGAACAGGGGGGGGACGAGCAGTACTTC | TRBJ2-7 | TRBV19 | NA | NA
CASSARLSSYEQYF | TGTGCCAGCAGCGCCAGACTGTCCTCCTACGAGCAGTACTTC | TRBJ2-7 | TRBV11-1 | once | NA
CASTGGLLTGELFF | TGTGCCAGCACCGGGGGATTACTCACCGGGGAGCTGTTTTTT | TRBJ2-2 | TRBV25-1 | NA | NA
CASSLSGGTEAFF | TGTGCCAGCAGTTTATCGGGGGGCACTGAAGCTTTCTTT | TRBJ1-1 | TRBV27 | NA | NA
CASSLAAGDSYEQYF | TGCGCCAGCAGCTTGGCGGCAGGGGACTCCTACGAGCAGTACTTC | TRBJ2-7 | TRBV5-1 | few | NA
CASSTTSSYEQYF | TGTGCCAGCAGTACTACGAGCTCCTACGAGCAGTACTTC | TRBJ2-7 | TRBV6-6 | NA | NA
CASSESGNQPQHF | TGCGCCAGCAGTGAATCCGGGAATCAGCCCCAGCATTTT | TRBJ1-5 | TRBV5-1 | NA | NA
CASSSPPPGTYNSPLHF | TGTGCCAGCAGTTCCCCTCCACCCGGGACTTATAATTCACCCCTCCACTTT | TRBJ1-6 | TRBV28 | few | NA
CASSLQGANQPQHF | TGTGCCAGCAGCCTACAGGGGGCTAATCAGCCCCAGCATTTT | TRBJ1-5 | TRBV11-2 | few | TRBD1
CASRRQGGPGELFF | TGTGCCAGTAGGCGACAGGGAGGCCCCGGGGAGCTGTTTTTT | TRBJ2-2 | TRBV19 | NA | NA
CASSLEAEETQYF | TGTGCCAGCAGCTTAGAAGCCGAAGAGACCCAGTACTTC | TRBJ2-5 | TRBV7-2 | few | NA
CASSRSWDTLRTLHF | TGTGCCAGTAGTAGAAGTTGGGACACCCTCCGAACCCTCCACTTT | TRBJ1-6 | TRBV19 | few | NA
CSAGSAPRYF | TGCAGTGCCGGGTCGGCCCCACGGTACTTC | TRBJ2-5 | TRBV20-1 | NA | NA